The text below deals with one T cell receptor beta chain. This clone's antigen is unknown. There are no base qualities to consult, and no much larger clone falls within one base. Library construction relied on the immunoSEQ multiplex PCR assay. Here the immuneACCESS table is served through TCRdb, limited to in-frame sequences with V and J called. Missing clones are a known gap in these copies; in checked studies unresolved V genes cover under half, and the rest lacks a known reason. The sample includes over 85,000 clones, with 70% to 90% observed a single time. The ten largest clones take up about 10% of the sample. This sample stems from a study of control samples from healthy donors and cancer patients (dated by TCRdb to about 2020). A distance of 11 bases separates the germline ends of V and J, which lose 8 bases and 4 bases respectively. CDR1 and CDR2 (MNHEY, SVGAGI) derive from the germline V gene. From the cysteine up to the phenylalanine, the CDR3 has a length of 12 residues. CDR3 DNA only is kept here, 36 bases in frame from base 1.

The sample comprised PBMCs. The TCR originated in a woman between 50 and 59 years old with colorectal cancer. The rearrangement joined TRBV6-5 to TRBJ1-2, with no confident D gene call. The CDR3 corresponds to CASGWQVYGYTF. The sequenced DNA is TGTGCCAGCGGGTGGCAGGTCTATGGCTACACCTTC.